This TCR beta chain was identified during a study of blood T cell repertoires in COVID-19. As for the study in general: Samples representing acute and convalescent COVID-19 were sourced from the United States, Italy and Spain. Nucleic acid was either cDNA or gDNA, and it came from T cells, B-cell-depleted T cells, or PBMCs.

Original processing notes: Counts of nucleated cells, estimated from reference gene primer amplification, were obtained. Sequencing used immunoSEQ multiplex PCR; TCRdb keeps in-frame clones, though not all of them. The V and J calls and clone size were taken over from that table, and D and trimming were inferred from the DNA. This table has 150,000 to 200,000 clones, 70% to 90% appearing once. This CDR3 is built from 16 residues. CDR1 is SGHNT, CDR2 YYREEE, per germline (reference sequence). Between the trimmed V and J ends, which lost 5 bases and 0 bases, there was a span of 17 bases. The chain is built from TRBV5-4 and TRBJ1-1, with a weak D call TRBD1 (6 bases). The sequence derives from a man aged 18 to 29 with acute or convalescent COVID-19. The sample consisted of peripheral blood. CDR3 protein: CASRPTGTHMNTEAFF. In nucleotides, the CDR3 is TGTGCCAGCAGACCGACCGGGACACACATGAACACTGAAGCTTTCTTT.